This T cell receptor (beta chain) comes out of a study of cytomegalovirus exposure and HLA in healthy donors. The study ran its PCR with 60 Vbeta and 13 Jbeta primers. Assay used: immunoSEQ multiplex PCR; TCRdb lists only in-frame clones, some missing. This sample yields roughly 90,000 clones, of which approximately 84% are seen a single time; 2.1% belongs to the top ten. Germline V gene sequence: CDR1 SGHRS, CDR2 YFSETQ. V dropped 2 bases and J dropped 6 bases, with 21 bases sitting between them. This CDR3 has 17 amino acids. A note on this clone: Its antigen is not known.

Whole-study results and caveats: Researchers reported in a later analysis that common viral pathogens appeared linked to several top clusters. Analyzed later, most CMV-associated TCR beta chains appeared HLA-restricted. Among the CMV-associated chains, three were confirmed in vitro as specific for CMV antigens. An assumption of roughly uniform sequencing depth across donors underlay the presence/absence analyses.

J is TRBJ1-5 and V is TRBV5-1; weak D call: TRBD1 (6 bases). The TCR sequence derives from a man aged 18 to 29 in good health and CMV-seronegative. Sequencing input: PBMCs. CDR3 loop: CASSFGPRGTRTQPQHF. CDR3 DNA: TGCGCCAGCAGCTTTGGGCCTAGGGGGACAAGGACTCAGCCCCAGCATTTT.